This T cell receptor (beta chain) was identified during a study of regulatory T cells in long-lasting Graves disease. Construction of the TCR beta libraries employed iRepertoire HTBI primers in conjunction with Arm-PCR of CDR3 regions. TCRdb fed the multiplex PCR reads into MiXCR, producing one record per CDR3 protein. The sample consists of 450,000 to 500,000 distinct CDR3 sequences, 15% to 20% of them appearing once. The table lists this clonotype with many counts. V trimming: 5 bases; J trimming: 6 bases; junction bases outside the gene matches: 21. The CDR3 is made up of 18 amino acids. Germline V gene lookup returns CDR1 DFQATT and CDR2 SNEGSKA (reference sequence). Sample time point: newly diagnosed GD, antithyroid drugs for less than 3 months. RNA isolated from PBMCs was used to make the TCR library. This same sample was also taken into another study, of T cells in Graves' hyperthyroidism and ophthalmopathy.

This chain links TRBV20-1 with TRBJ2-1; 8 bases map to TRBD1. The clonotype comes from a man aged 40-49 years with Graves disease. Specimen: peripheral blood mononuclear cells (PBMCs), collected at new diagnosis, from a patient treated with antithyroid drugs. The CDR3 here is CSALKTTGATSPINEQFF. The CDR3 nucleotides read TGCAGTGCTTTAAAGACGACAGGGGCTACAAGTCCCATCAATGAGCAGTTCTTC.